The TCR beta chain described here comes from a study of T cells after yellow fever vaccination. Study-wide points: A faster peak, day 5 versus 15, was reached by the weaker secondary response. Clones from primary vaccination mostly reappeared after the booster (around 96% CD4, 88% CD8).

The study made its TCR cDNA through 5'RACE template switching. That step introduced a universal primer site along with UMIs. TCRdb analysed the 5' RACE reads with MiXCR anew, one entry per CDR3 protein. The table records over 300,000 distinct CDR3 sequences, 6.8% of them present only once. On this clonotype: Its antigen is unidentified.

CDR3 length: 17 residues. Losses at the gene ends were 5 bases for V and 3 bases for J; bases not matched to a gene: 13. Germline CDR1 SEHNR, CDR2 FQNEAQ (reference sequence). The clonotype was recovered from a man between 18 and 29 years old who received the YFV17D yellow fever vaccine. This rearrangement joins TRBV7-9 to TRBJ2-1, with 7 nucleotides matching TRBD2. The material sequenced was PBMCs, taken about 49 days after the first yellow fever vaccination. CDR3 coding DNA: TGTGCCAGCAGCCCCAGCGGGGCCCGCCCCTACTACAATGAGCAGTTCTTC. The encoded protein is CASSPSGARPYYNEQFF.